Below, 24 T cell receptor beta chains from the same sample are listed, as sequenced in a study of blood T cell repertoires in COVID-19. Sequencing used immunoSEQ multiplex PCR; TCRdb keeps in-frame clones, though not all of them. This sample has approximately 380,000 clones, with approximately 81% found just once. The sample consisted of peripheral blood. These receptor sequences come from a woman in her late teens or twenties with acute or convalescent COVID-19.

This clone was seen a single time. The genes are TRBV5-1 and TRBJ2-1; D gene ambiguous. V dropped 1 base and J dropped 15 bases, with 14 bases sitting between them. The CDR3 is 12 residues long. Germline CDR1 reads SGHRS; CDR2 reads YFSETQ. The CDR3 spells CASSLQAQSWFF. The CDR3 DNA is TGCGCCAGCAGCTTGCAGGCGCAATCGTGGTTCTTC.

The chain is built from TRBV5-4 and TRBJ1-5, with a tentative D call TRBD1 (6 bases). CDR1 is SGHNT, CDR2 YYREEE, per germline (reference sequence). Trimming shortened V by 1 base and J by 6 bases, and 11 bases separated the two germline ends. This CDR3 comprises 14 residues. The CDR3 loop reads CASSLWGLGQPQHF. The CDR3, as DNA: TGTGCCAGCAGCTTGTGGGGGCTAGGTCAGCCCCAGCATTTT.

This chain uses TRBV28 with TRBJ1-2; 10 positions agree with TRBD1. Germline V gene sequence: CDR1 MDHEN, CDR2 SYDVKM. J lost 4 bases, V lost 3 bases, and 11 bases had no gene match. The CDR3 runs to 17 residues. The CDR3 sequence is CASSFQPGQGGVYGYTF. DNA of the CDR3: TGTGCCAGCAGTTTTCAACCCGGACAGGGGGGAGTCTATGGCTACACCTTC.

The chain carries TRBV11-2 and TRBJ2-4; 9 bases match TRBD1. Germline CDR1 reads SGHAT; CDR2 reads FQNNGV. The length of the CDR3 is 15 residues. After removal of 5 bases from V and 6 bases from J, the junction contained 8 bases not matched to a gene. CDR3 protein: CASSPGQGRVNIQYF. As DNA, the CDR3 is TGTGCCAGCAGCCCGGGACAGGGTCGGGTAAACATTCAGTACTTC.

The chain links TRBV5-6 to TRBJ2-1, with TRBD1 identical over 8 bases. Germline V gives CDR1 SGHDT, CDR2 YYEEEE. With 3 bases clipped from V and 3 bases from J, the junction kept 14 bases outside the gene matches. This CDR3 contains 18 residues. The CDR3 DNA follows: TGTGCCAGCAGCTATAGAGTGATTACCGGACAGGGCTACAATGAGCAGTTCTTC. As protein: CASSYRVITGQGYNEQFF.

This chain joins TRBV30 and TRBJ2-5; 9 nucleotides match TRBD2. The CDR3 runs 17 residues. Looked up from germline, CDR1 is GTSNPN and CDR2 is SVGIG (reference sequence). CDR3 in DNA: TGTGCTGGAAGGGGGCTAGCGGGGTTACCGTACCAAGAGACCCAGTACTTC. It is translated as CAGRGLAGLPYQETQYF.

This rearrangement joins TRBV28 to TRBJ2-3; D gene ambiguous. The CDR3 consists of 16 residues. The V end lost 5 bases, the J end lost 0 bases, and 15 bases lay between the germline ends. The V gene's germline CDR1 is MDHEN and CDR2 SYDVKM. CDR3 nucleotide sequence: TGTGCCAGCAGTCTCGTTTCGGGTGCCAGCACAGATACGCAGTATTTT. It is translated as CASSLVSGASTDTQYF.

The chain recombines TRBV6-6 with TRBJ2-1; TRBD2 matches at 8 bases. The CDR3 has 20 residues. The ends lost 5 bases at V and 0 bases at J; junction bases unmatched: 18. Germline CDR1 and CDR2: MNHNY and SVGAGI (reference sequence). The CDR3 loop is CASSHGTNSGTGHSYNEQFF. The CDR3 nucleotides are TGTGCCAGCAGTCACGGGACCAATAGCGGGACCGGTCACTCCTACAATGAGCAGTTCTTC.

This chain uses TRBV10-2 with TRBJ1-5; tentative D call: TRBD1 (6 bases). The CDR3 runs to 15 residues. Trimming removed 0 bases from V and 4 bases from J, with 10 bases in between. Per germline, CDR1 WSHSY and CDR2 SAAADI. Written as DNA, the CDR3 is TGCGCCAGCAGTGAGTCAACAGGGTATAATCAGCCCCAGCATTTT. The encoded protein is CASSESTGYNQPQHF.

The chain combines TRBV19 with TRBJ2-7; 7 nucleotides match TRBD2. The CDR3 has 11 amino acids. Trimming took 3 bases from V and 9 from J; bases not matched to a gene: 2. The V gene's germline CDR1 is LNHDA and CDR2 SQIVND (reference sequence). In nucleotides, the CDR3 is TGTGCCAGTAGTATTCCGGGAGGGCAGTACTTC. Its translation is CASSIPGGQYF.

This chain links TRBV7-7 with TRBJ1-6; 7 bases match TRBD1. From germline, CDR1 is SSHAT and CDR2 FNYEAQ (reference sequence). This CDR3 region has 13 residues. After removal of 5 bases from V and 8 bases from J, the junction contained 3 bases not matched to a gene. The chain's CDR3 is CASSADRDSPLHF. CDR3 DNA: TGTGCCAGCAGCGCCGACAGGGATTCACCCCTCCACTTT.

CDR3 sequence reads: CASSSTTANYEQYF. For the CDR3, the DNA is TGTGCCAGCAGCTCTACGACAGCCAATTACGAGCAGTACTTC. The V call is TRBV7-8, the J call TRBJ2-7, with D possibly TRBD1 on 5 matching bases. Germline V gives CDR1 SGHVS, CDR2 FQNEAQ. The V end lost 4 bases, the J end lost 4 bases, and 14 bases lay between the germline ends. This CDR3 is 14 amino acids long.

The J gene is TRBJ2-5, the V gene TRBV24-1; 10 bases line up with TRBD2. CDR3 length: 17 amino acids. The V gene's germline CDR1 is KGHDR and CDR2 SFDVKD. The junction had 10 bases not matched to a gene; V was cut back by 5 bases and J by 2 bases. CDR3 in DNA: TGTGCCACCAGTGCCTATACTAGCGGGATATTGCAAGAGACCCAGTACTTC. It translates to CATSAYTSGILQETQYF.

The chain has TRBV6-5 and TRBJ1-4; a weak D match, TRBD1 (5 bases). The length of the CDR3 is 14 residues. Trimming stripped 6 bases from V and 7 bases from J, with 15 bases between. The germline V gene encodes CDR1 MNHEY and CDR2 SVGAGI. The CDR3 region is CASSAGLLGEKLFF. For the CDR3, the DNA is TGTGCCAGCAGCGCGGGACTCCTTGGTGAAAAACTGTTTTTT.

This clone was seen a single time. The chain combines TRBV3-1 (or the pseudogene TRBV3-2) with TRBJ2-7; 7 nucleotides agree with TRBD1. With V trimmed by 7 bases and J by 3 bases, 9 bases remained unmatched. The CDR3 spans 14 residues. In germline, CDR1 is LGHDT, CDR2 YNNKEL (reference sequence). CDR3 sequence (DNA): TGTGCCAGCACTAAAGAAGGGGGCTTCTACGAGCAGTACTTC. It encodes CASTKEGGFYEQYF.

This rearrangement joins TRBV5-1 to TRBJ2-1, with 10 nucleotides matching TRBD2. V lost 4 bases and J lost 2; bases outside the gene matches: 6. The V gene's germline CDR1 is SGHRS and CDR2 YFSETQ. This CDR3 spans 16 amino acids. The CDR3, as DNA: TGCGCCAGCAGCCCTCTAGCGGGGGACGCCTACAATGAGCAGTTCTTC. This gives the protein CASSPLAGDAYNEQFF.

V usage is TRBV2 and J usage is TRBJ2-2; 8 bases fit TRBD1. The germline CDR1 and CDR2 sequences are SNHLY and FYNNEI. The CDR3 loop spans 14 amino acids. The CDR3 region has the DNA TGTGCTAGCGAGGGACAGGCGAACACCGGGGAGCTGTTTTTT. Its translation: CASEGQANTGELFF.

V usage is TRBV5-4 and J usage is TRBJ1-1, with D possibly TRBD1 on 6 matching bases. Germline V gene sequence: CDR1 SGHNT, CDR2 YYREEE (reference sequence). The CDR3 has 13 residues. The V gene lost 6 bases and the J gene lost 11 bases, with 20 bases spanning the gap. The CDR3 DNA is TGTGCCAGCACCCCTGGGGGGGGCCCCGACGCTTTCTTT. This translates into CASTPGGGPDAFF.

The CDR3 DNA sequence: TGTGCCAGCAGTGAAGGCGGGGGGGCCCCCTATGAGCAGTTCTTC. Its translation is CASSEGGGAPYEQFF. The V gene is TRBV6-1, the J gene TRBJ2-1; 9 nucleotides agree with TRBD2. In germline, CDR1 is MNHNS, CDR2 SASEGT. The CDR3 consists of 15 residues. The trim removed 1 base at V and 8 bases at J, leaving 6 bases unmatched.

As regards this clone: The same CDR3 can be traced to other DNA sequences in this sample. The rearrangement joins TRBV5-4 to TRBJ2-7, with unresolved D. CDR3 length equals 13 residues. Germline CDR1 is SGHNT and CDR2 is YYREEE (reference sequence). The ends were cut back, 2 bases at V and 2 bases at J, with 8 bases in the middle. CDR3 sequence reads: CASSLDRAYEQYF. In DNA, the CDR3 is TGTGCCAGCAGCTTAGATCGGGCCTACGAGCAGTACTTC.

The rearrangement uses TRBV24-1 and TRBJ1-5; perhaps TRBD1 as D (5 bases). V was pared by 2 bases and J by 5 bases, with 12 bases between. CDR1 and CDR2 (germline): KGHDR, SFDVKD. There are 15 residues in the CDR3. The CDR3 sequence: CATSDSRVGDQPQHF. CDR3 sequence (DNA): TGTGCCACCAGTGATTCCAGGGTTGGGGATCAGCCCCAGCATTTT.

The V and J genes are TRBV20-1 and TRBJ2-7, with TRBD2 matching 7 bases. CDR3 length: 11 amino acids. J lost 3 bases, V lost 6 bases, and 2 bases had no gene match. Germline CDR1 reads DFQATT; CDR2 reads SNEGSKA (reference sequence). CDR3 in amino acids: CSARTSYEQYF. The CDR3 nucleotides read TGCAGTGCGAGGACTAGCTACGAGCAGTACTTC.

This clone occurred a few times. The chain links TRBV3-1 (or the pseudogene TRBV3-2) to TRBJ1-6; 7 nucleotides line up with TRBD1. V lost 3 bases, J lost 9 bases, and 5 bases stayed unmatched. The length of the CDR3 is 14 residues. Germline V gene sequence: CDR1 LGHDT, CDR2 YNNKEL (reference sequence). The DNA of the CDR3 is TGTGCCAGCAGCCAGAAAGGGGGCAGTTCACCCCTCCACTTT. It codes for CASSQKGGSSPLHF.

The chain joins TRBV29-1 to TRBJ2-1, with 10 bases aligning to TRBD2. Germline CDR1 and CDR2: SQVTM and ANQGSEA. The V gene end was trimmed by 3 bases and the J gene end by 4 bases; junction bases not matched to a gene: 3. This CDR3 is 14 amino acids long. CDR3 DNA: TGCAGCGTTGACACTAGCGGGGCATACAATGAGCAGTTCTTC. Residues: CSVDTSGAYNEQFF.